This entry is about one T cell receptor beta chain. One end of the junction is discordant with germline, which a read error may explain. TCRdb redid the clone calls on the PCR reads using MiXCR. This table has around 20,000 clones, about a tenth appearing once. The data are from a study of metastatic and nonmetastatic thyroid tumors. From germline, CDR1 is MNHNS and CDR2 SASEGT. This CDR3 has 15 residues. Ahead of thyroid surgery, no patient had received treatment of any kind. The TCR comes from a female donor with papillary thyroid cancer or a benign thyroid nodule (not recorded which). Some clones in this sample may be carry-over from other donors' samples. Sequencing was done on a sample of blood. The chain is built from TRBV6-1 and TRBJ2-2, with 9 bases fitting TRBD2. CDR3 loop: CASSGVTSGNRELFF. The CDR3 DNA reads TGTGCCAGCAGCGGGGTGACTAGCGGTAATCGTGAGCTGTTCTTT.